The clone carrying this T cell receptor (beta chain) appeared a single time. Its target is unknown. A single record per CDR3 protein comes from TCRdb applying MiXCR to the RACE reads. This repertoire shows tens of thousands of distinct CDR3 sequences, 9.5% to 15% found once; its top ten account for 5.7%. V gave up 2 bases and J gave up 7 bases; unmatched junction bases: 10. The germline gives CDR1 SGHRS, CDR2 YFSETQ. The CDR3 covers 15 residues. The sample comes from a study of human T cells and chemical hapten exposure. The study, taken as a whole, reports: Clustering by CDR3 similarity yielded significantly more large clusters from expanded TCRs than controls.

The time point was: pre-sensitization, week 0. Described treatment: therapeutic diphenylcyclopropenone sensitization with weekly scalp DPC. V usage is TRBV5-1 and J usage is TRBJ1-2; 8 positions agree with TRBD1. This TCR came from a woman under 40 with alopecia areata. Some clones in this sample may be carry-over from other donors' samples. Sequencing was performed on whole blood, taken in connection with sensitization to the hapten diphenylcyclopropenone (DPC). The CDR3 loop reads CASSLQGESTFGYTF. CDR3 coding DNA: TGCGCCAGCAGCTTACAGGGGGAGTCTACGTTTGGCTACACCTTC.